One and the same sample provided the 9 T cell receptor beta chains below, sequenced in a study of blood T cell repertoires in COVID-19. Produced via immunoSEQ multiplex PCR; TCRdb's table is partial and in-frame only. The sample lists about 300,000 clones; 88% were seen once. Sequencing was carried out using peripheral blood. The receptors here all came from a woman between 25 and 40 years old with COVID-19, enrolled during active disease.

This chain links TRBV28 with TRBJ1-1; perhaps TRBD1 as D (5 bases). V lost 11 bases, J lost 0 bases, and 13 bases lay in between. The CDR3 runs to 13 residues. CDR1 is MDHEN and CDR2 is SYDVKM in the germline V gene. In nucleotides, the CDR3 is TGTGCCTTGCGGACGGACATGAACACTGAAGCTTTCTTT. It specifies CALRTDMNTEAFF.

The CDR3 is CASSLVVEKWGYTF. CDR3 coding DNA: TGTGCCAGCAGCTTAGTTGTGGAGAAATGGGGCTACACCTTC. The rearrangement joins TRBV7-9 to TRBJ1-2; D ambiguous. The CDR3 sequence is 14 residues long. Trimming shortened V by 1 base and J by 8 bases, and 14 bases separated the two germline ends. Per germline, CDR1 SEHNR and CDR2 FQNEAQ (reference sequence).

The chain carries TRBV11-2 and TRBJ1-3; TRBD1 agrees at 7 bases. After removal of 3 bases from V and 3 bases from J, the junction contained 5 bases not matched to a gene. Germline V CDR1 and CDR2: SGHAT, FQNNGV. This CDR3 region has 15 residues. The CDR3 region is CASSFLTGVGNTIYF. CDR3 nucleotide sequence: TGTGCCAGCAGCTTTCTAACAGGGGTTGGAAACACCATATATTTT.

For the CDR3, the DNA is TGTGCCAGCAGTCAGGGTCTGAGAGATACGCAGTATTTT. Residues: CASSQGLRDTQYF. The gene calls are TRBV6-5 and TRBJ2-3; the D gene is possibly TRBD1 (5 bases). This CDR3 has 13 residues. Germline V lookup: CDR1 MNHEY, CDR2 SVGAGI. Between the trimmed V and J ends, which lost 5 bases and 5 bases, there was a span of 11 bases.

The CDR3 DNA is TGTGCCAGCAGCTTAACAGGGGCTGGAAACACCATATATTTT. It is translated as CASSLTGAGNTIYF. V and J are TRBV5-6 and TRBJ1-3; 7 bases line up with TRBD1. Looked up from germline, CDR1 is SGHDT and CDR2 is YYEEEE. Trimming removed 2 bases from V and 2 bases from J; junction bases left unmatched: 1. CDR3 length: 14 residues.

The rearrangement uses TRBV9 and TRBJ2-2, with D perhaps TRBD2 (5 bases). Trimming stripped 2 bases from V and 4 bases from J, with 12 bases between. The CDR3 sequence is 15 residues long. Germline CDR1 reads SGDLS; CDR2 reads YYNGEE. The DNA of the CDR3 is TGTGCCAGCAGCGTTTTGGTAGCGTTCACCGGGGAGCTGTTTTTT. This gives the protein CASSVLVAFTGELFF.

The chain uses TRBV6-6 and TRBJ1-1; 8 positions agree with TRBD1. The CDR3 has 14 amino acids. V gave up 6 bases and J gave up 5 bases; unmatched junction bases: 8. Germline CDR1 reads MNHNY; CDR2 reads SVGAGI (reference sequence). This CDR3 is CASSRDRRGTEAFF. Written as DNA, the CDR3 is TGTGCCAGCAGCAGGGACAGGCGCGGGACTGAAGCTTTCTTT.

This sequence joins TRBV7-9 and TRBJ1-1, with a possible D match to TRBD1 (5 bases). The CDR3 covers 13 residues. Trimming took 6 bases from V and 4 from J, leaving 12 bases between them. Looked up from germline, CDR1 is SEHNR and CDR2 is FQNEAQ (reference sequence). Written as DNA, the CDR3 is TGTGCCAGCAGTCTGGACAAACCCACTGAAGCTTTCTTT. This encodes CASSLDKPTEAFF.

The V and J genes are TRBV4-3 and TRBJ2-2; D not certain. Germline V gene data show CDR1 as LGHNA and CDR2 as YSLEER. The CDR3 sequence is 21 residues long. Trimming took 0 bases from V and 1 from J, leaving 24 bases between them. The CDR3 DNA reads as TGCGCCAGCAGCCAAGATATCGGTTTTGTGAGAGGTAAGCGGAACACCGGGGAGCTGTTTTTT. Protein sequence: CASSQDIGFVRGKRNTGELFF.